The rows below give T cell receptor beta chains drawn from one sample of a study of T cells after yellow fever vaccination. TCRdb passed the 5' RACE reads through MiXCR, listing each CDR3 protein once. The sample has hundreds of thousands of distinct CDR3 sequences; approximately 13% are singletons. Sequencing used PBMCs, obtained on the day of the yellow fever booster vaccination. The receptors stem from a man under 40 who received the YFV17D yellow fever vaccine. The CDR3 runs from the conserved cysteine through the conserved F or W. Fields, in order: V gene, D gene, clone size, J gene, CDR3 DNA, CDR3 protein. D genes are given only for firm matches. Size is stated for part of the rows, as once, few or many counts, or as a class when the clone is expanded.

TRBV6-6	.	.	TRBJ1-1	TGTGCCAGCAAGCCAGCCAACACTGAAGCTTTCTTT	CASKPANTEAFF
TRBV20-1	.	.	TRBJ2-7	TGCAGTGCTAGAGATTCCAGCGCCTACGAGCAGTACTTC	CSARDSSAYEQYF
TRBV11-3	.	few	TRBJ2-1	TGTGCCAGCAGCCGTAGACACAATGAGCAGTTCTTC	CASSRRHNEQFF
TRBV5-1	.	.	TRBJ2-1	TGCGCCAGCCGGGGGACCAAAGACGATGAGCAGTTCTTC	CASRGTKDDEQFF
TRBV7-6	TRBD2	.	TRBJ2-3	TGTGCCAGCAGCTTACTTCTGCGGGAGCTGGGGGGGGATACGCAGTATTTT	CASSLLLRELGGDTQYF
TRBV29-1	.	many	TRBJ1-3	TGCAGCGTGGCGGTGGCCAGTATGGGAAACACCATATATTTT	CSVAVASMGNTIYF
TRBV7-8	TRBD2	few	TRBJ2-7	TGTGCCAGCAGCCACGGGACTACCAACTCCTACGAGCAGTACTTC	CASSHGTTNSYEQYF
TRBV7-2	.	.	TRBJ2-5	TGTGCCAGCAGCTTAGCCCCAGGGGGAGGCGAGACCCAGTACTTC	CASSLAPGGGETQYF
TRBV7-2	TRBD2	.	TRBJ2-5	TGTGCCAGCAGCTTACCTAGCGGGTACCAAGAGACCCAGTACTTC	CASSLPSGYQETQYF
TRBV3-1	.	.	TRBJ2-1	TGTGCCAGCACGTCAAGCTCCTACAATGAGCAGTTCTTC	CASTSSSYNEQFF
TRBV20-1	.	few	TRBJ2-7	TGCAGTGCTAGCGCGGATGCCGATTACGAGCAGTACTTC	CSASADADYEQYF
TRBV20-1	.	.	TRBJ1-2	TGCAGTGCTAACCCCCAGACAGTCCCGGGCGGCTACACCTTC	CSANPQTVPGGYTF
TRBV7-2	.	few	TRBJ1-1	TGTGCCAGCAGCTCCAGAGGGGCTGGCACTGAAGCTTTCTTT	CASSSRGAGTEAFF
TRBV30	TRBD2	.	TRBJ2-2	TGTGCCTGGAGTGCCCCCGGAGGCGGGAGTGAGTACACCGGGGAGCTGTTTTTT	CAWSAPGGGSEYTGELFF
TRBV4-3	TRBD2	few	TRBJ2-1	TGCGCCAGCAGCCACTCGGACCGACTAGCGAACTCCTACAATGAGCAGTTCTTC	CASSHSDRLANSYNEQFF
TRBV9	.	.	TRBJ1-1	TGTGTCAGCAGCGTAAGGGAATACACTGAAGCTTTCTTT	CVSSVREYTEAFF
TRBV7-9	.	.	TRBJ1-1	TGTGCCAGCAGCTCTACCGGGACGGATGGAGTTTTCTTT	CASSSTGTDGVFF
TRBV28	.	many	TRBJ2-5	TGTGCCAGCAGCTCCCATGGCCCCCAAGAGACCCAGTACTTC	CASSSHGPQETQYF
TRBV11-2	.	many	TRBJ2-1	TGTGCCAGCAGCCCCCGAATAGTTTCGAGAGTCGCAAATGAGCAGTTCTTC	CASSPRIVSRVANEQFF
TRBV6-2/TRBV6-3	.	.	TRBJ1-2	TGTGCCAGCAGTTACGGGTCGGGTCTTGGCTACACCTTC	CASSYGSGLGYTF
TRBV6-2/TRBV6-3	.	.	TRBJ2-6	TGTGCCAGCAGTCGACAGGCCTCTGGGGCCAACGTCCTGACTTTC	CASSRQASGANVLTF
TRBV6-1	.	.	TRBJ2-1	TGTGCCAGCAGAATGGGATGGACTGCGACCTATAATGAGCAGTTCTTC	CASRMGWTATYNEQFF
TRBV6-1	TRBD1	few	TRBJ1-6	TGTGCCAGCGGCTTCCCGGACAGGGGTAATTCACCCCTCCACTTT	CASGFPDRGNSPLHF
TRBV28	.	.	TRBJ1-3	TGTGCCAGCAGTTACACCACAAAGGCTGGAAACACCATATATTTT	CASSYTTKAGNTIYF
TRBV5-1	.	.	TRBJ2-5	TGCGCCAGCAGCTCGGACAGAAGTCAAGAGACCCAGTACTTC	CASSSDRSQETQYF
TRBV5-6	.	many	TRBJ2-5	TGTGCCAGCAGCTGGAGTATTGAGACCCAGTACTTC	CASSWSIETQYF
TRBV2	TRBD2	many	TRBJ2-4	TGTGCCAGCAGTGAACAGGCGGGAGGCGTCAAAAACATTCAGTACTTC	CASSEQAGGVKNIQYF
TRBV7-9	TRBD2	.	TRBJ2-1	TGTGCCAGCAGCTTCCCCAGTCGGGAGGGATCCAATGAGCAGTTCTTC	CASSFPSREGSNEQFF
TRBV14	.	.	TRBJ1-6	TGTGCCAGCAGCCAAGCATATAATTCACCCCTCCACTTT	CASSQAYNSPLHF
TRBV4-3	.	.	TRBJ1-1	TGCGCCAGCAGCCAGGGCGGATCCACTGAAGCTTTCTTT	CASSQGGSTEAFF
TRBV7-6	.	.	TRBJ2-7	TGTGCCAGCAGATTTATAAGGGCCTACGAGCAGTACTTC	CASRFIRAYEQYF
TRBV14	.	few	TRBJ1-1	TGTGCCAGCAGCCAAGATCAGGATAACACTGAAGCTTTCTTT	CASSQDQDNTEAFF
TRBV4-3	.	.	TRBJ1-4	TGCGCCAGCAGCCAAGAGACCGAGGATGAAAAACTGTTTTTT	CASSQETEDEKLFF
TRBV27	TRBD2	many	TRBJ2-3	TGTGCCAGCAGTACGGGAGGGCCTCAGTATTTT	CASSTGGPQYF
TRBV19	TRBD2	few	TRBJ2-7	TGTGCCAGTAGTATCACTAGCGGGAGTCTCTACGAGCAGTACTTC	CASSITSGSLYEQYF
TRBV20-1	.	.	TRBJ2-1	TGCAGTGCTAGAGATGTGGGGGGGCGGGAATACAATGAGCAGTTCTTC	CSARDVGGREYNEQFF
TRBV20-1	TRBD1	.	TRBJ2-7	TGCAGTGCTAACCGGGACAGGGGTGGCGAGCAGTACTTC	CSANRDRGGEQYF
TRBV21-1	.	.	TRBJ2-7	TGTGCCAGCAGCAAAGAAAATTTTGACTGCAACTTC	CASSKENFDCNF
TRBV6-2/TRBV6-3	.	.	TRBJ1-5	TGTGCCAGCCGGTCTGGCGGCCAACATCAGCCCCAGCATTTT	CASRSGGQHQPQHF
TRBV4-2	TRBD2	few	TRBJ2-1	TGTGCCAGCAGCCAAGATTTGGCTAGCGGGTACAATGAGCAGTTCTTC	CASSQDLASGYNEQFF
TRBV4-3	.	many	TRBJ2-7	TGCGCCAGCAGCCAAGGAGAGGGCTCCTACGAGCAGTACTTC	CASSQGEGSYEQYF
TRBV20-1	TRBD2	few	TRBJ2-2	TGCAGTGCTAGGCTCTTGGCCGGGACTAGCGTCGGGGAGCTGTTTTTT	CSARLLAGTSVGELFF
TRBV6-2/TRBV6-3	TRBD1	.	TRBJ1-5	TGTGCCAGCAGTTACGCGATTGGGACAGGGGTGGATCAGCCCCAGCATTTT	CASSYAIGTGVDQPQHF
TRBV19	TRBD1	.	TRBJ1-2	TGTGCCAGCGCAATACCCGGGACAGGGTATGAAGGCTACACCTTC	CASAIPGTGYEGYTF